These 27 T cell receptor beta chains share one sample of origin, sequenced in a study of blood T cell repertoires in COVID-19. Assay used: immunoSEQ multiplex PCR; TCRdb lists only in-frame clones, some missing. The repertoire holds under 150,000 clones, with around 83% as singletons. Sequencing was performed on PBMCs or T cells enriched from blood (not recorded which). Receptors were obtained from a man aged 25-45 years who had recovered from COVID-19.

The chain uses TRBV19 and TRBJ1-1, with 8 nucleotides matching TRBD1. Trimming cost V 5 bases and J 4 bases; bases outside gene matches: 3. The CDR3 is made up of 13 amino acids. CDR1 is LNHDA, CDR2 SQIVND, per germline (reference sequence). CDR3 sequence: CASSATGGTEAFF. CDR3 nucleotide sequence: TGTGCCAGTAGTGCTACAGGGGGCACTGAAGCTTTCTTT.

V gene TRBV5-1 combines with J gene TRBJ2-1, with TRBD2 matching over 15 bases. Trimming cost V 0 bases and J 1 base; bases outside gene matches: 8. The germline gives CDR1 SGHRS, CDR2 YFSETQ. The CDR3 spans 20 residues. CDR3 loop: CASSLEAGLAGGGSYNEQFF. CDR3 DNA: TGCGCCAGCAGCTTGGAAGCGGGACTAGCGGGAGGCGGGTCCTACAATGAGCAGTTCTTC. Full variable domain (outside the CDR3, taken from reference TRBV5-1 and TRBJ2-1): KAGVTQTPRYLIKTRGQQVTLSCSPISGHRSVSWYQQTPGQGLQFLFEYFSETQRNKGNFPGRFSGRQFSNSRSEMNVSTLELGDSALYLCASSLEAGLAGGGSYNEQFFGPGTRLTVL.

The CDR3 bases are TGTGCCAGCAGCGGGGGGACAGGGGCTTCCACAGATACGCAGTATTTT. It translates to CASSGGTGASTDTQYF. The chain joins TRBV9 to TRBJ2-3, with 10 bases lining up with TRBD1. Germline assignment: CDR1 SGDLS and CDR2 YYNGEE. The ends lost 3 bases at V and 2 bases at J; junction bases unmatched: 6. The CDR3 length is 16 residues.

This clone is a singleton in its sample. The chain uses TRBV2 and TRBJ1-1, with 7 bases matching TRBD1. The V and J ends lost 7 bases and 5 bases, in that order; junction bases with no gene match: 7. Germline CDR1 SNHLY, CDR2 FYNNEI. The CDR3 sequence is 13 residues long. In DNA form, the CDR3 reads TGTGCCAGCACCCTCAGGGGGAGGACTGAAGCTTTCTTT. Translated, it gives CASTLRGRTEAFF.

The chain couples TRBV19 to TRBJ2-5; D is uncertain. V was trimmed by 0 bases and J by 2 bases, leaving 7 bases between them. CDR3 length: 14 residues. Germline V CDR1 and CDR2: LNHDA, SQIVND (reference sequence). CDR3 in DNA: TGTGCCAGTAGTATAGAGGGCAGACAAGAGACCCAGTACTTC. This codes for CASSIEGRQETQYF.

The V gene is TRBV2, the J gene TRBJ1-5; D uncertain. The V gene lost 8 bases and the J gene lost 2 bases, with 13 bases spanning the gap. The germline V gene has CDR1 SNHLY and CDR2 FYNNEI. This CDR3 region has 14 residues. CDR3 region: CASVGEVGNQPQHF. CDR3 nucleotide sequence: TGTGCCAGCGTCGGGGAGGTGGGCAATCAGCCCCAGCATTTT.

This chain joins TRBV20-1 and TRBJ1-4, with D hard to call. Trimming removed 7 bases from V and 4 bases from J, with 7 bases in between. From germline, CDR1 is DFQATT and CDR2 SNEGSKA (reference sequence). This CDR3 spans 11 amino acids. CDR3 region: CSVAGNEKLFF. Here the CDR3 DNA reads TGCAGTGTTGCGGGTAATGAAAAACTGTTTTTT.

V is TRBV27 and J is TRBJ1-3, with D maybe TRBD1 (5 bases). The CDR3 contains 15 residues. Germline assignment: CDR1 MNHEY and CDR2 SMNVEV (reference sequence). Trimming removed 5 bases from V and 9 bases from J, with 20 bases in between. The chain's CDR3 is CASSPAGRRGSTIYF. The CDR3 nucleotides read TGTGCCAGCAGTCCAGCGGGACGGCGGGGGAGCACCATATATTTT.

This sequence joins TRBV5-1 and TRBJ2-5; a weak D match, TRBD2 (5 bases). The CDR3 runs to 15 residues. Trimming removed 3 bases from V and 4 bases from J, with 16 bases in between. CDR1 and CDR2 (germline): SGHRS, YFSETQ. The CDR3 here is CASSSAGRGGETQYF. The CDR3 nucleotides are TGCGCCAGCAGCTCGGCGGGCAGAGGTGGAGAGACCCAGTACTTC. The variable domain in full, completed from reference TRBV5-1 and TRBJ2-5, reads KAGVTQTPRYLIKTRGQQVTLSCSPISGHRSVSWYQQTPGQGLQFLFEYFSETQRNKGNFPGRFSGRQFSNSRSEMNVSTLELGDSALYLCASSSAGRGGETQYFGPGTRLLVL.

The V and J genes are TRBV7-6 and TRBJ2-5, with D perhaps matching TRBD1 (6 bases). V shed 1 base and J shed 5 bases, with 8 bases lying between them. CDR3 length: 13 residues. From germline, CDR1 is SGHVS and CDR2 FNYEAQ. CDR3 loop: CASSLGRGETQYF. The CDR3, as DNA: TGTGCCAGCAGCTTAGGCAGGGGTGAGACCCAGTACTTC.

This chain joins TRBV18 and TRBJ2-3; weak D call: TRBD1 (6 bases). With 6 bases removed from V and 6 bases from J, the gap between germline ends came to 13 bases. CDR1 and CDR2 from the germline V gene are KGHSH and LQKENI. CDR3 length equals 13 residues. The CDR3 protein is CASSRTDRDTQYF. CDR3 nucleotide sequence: TGTGCCAGCTCCCGGACAGACAGGGATACGCAGTATTTT.

The CDR3 sequence is CASSQATYNEQFF. CDR3 coding DNA: TGCGCCAGCAGCCAGGCAACATACAATGAGCAGTTCTTC. This chain joins TRBV5-1 and TRBJ2-1; unclear D gene. Trimming left V 4 bases short and J 4 bases short, with 9 bases between. Germline assignment: CDR1 SGHRS and CDR2 YFSETQ. The CDR3 sequence is 13 residues long.

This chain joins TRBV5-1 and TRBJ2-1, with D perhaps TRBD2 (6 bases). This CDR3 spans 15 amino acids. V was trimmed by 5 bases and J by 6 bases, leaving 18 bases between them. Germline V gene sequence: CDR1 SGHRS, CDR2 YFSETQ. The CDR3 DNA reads TGCGCCAGCAGTACAGCGGGCCCCTCTCGCAATGAGCAGTTCTTC. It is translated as CASSTAGPSRNEQFF.

The CDR3 sequence: CAISESTPIGTEKYF. The CDR3 region has the DNA TGTGCCATCAGTGAGTCGACTCCGATTGGGACAGAGAAATATTTT. V and J are TRBV10-3 and TRBJ1-3, with TRBD1 matching 7 bases. J lost 15 bases, V lost 0 bases, and 14 bases had no gene match. The germline V gene has CDR1 ENHRY and CDR2 SYGVKD. The CDR3 extends over 15 amino acids.

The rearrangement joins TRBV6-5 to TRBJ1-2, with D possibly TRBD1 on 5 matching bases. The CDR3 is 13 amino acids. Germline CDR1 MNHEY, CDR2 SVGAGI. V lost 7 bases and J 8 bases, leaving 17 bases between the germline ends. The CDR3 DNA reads TGTGCCAGCAAGGCGGGGCAGGGAGTGGGCTACACCTTC. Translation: CASKAGQGVGYTF.

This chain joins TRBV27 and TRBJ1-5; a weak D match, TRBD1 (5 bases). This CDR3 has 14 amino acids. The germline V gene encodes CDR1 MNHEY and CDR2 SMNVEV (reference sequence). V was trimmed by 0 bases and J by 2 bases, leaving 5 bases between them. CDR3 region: CASSLSGGNQPQHF. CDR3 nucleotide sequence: TGTGCCAGCAGTTTATCAGGGGGCAATCAGCCCCAGCATTTT.

In nucleotides, the CDR3 is TGTGCCAGTACCCCCACAGGTATCAAGGCCGGGGAGCTGTTTTTT. As protein: CASTPTGIKAGELFF. The genes are TRBV19 and TRBJ2-2; TRBD1 is a possible D gene (5 bases). Trimming cost V 7 bases and J 6 bases, with 18 bases left between them. This CDR3 comprises 15 residues. Germline lookup yields CDR1 LNHDA and CDR2 SQIVND (reference sequence).

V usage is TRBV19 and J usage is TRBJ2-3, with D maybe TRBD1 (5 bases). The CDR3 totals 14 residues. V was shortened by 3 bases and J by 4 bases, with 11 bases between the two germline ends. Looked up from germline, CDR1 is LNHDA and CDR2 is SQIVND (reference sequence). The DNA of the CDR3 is TGTGCCAGTAGTATCGACAGTAGGGCAGATACGCAGTATTTT. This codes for CASSIDSRADTQYF.

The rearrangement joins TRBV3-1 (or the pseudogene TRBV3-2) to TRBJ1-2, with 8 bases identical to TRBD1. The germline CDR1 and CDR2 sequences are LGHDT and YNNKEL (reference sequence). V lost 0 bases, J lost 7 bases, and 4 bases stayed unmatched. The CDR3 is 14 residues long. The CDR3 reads CASSQDQGAGGYTF. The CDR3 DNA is TGTGCCAGCAGCCAAGATCAGGGGGCGGGTGGCTACACCTTC.

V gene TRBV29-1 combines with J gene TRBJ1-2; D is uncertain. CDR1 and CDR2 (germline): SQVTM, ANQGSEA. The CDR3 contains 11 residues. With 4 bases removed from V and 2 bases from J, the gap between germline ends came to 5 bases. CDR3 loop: CSVAPNYGYTF. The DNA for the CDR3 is TGCAGCGTTGCCCCGAACTATGGCTACACCTTC. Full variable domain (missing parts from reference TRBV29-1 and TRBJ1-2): SAVISQKPSRDICQRGTSLTIQCQVDSQVTMMFWYRQQPGQSLTLIATANQGSEATYESGFVIDKFPISRPNLTFSTLTVSNMSPEDSSIYLCSVAPNYGYTFGSGTRLTVV.

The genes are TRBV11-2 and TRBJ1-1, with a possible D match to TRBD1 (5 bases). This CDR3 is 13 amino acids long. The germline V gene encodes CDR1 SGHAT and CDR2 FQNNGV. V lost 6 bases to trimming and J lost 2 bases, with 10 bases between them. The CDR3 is CASSLQENTEAFF. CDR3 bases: TGTGCCAGCAGTTTACAGGAAAACACTGAAGCTTTCTTT.

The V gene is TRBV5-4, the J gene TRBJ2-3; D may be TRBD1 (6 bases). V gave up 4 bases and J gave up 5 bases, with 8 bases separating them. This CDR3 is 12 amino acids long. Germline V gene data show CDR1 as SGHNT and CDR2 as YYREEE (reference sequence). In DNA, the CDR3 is TGTGCCAGCAGCCTGGACAGAGATACGCAGTATTTT. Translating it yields CASSLDRDTQYF. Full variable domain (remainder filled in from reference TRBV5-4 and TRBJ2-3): ETGVTQSPTHLIKTRGQQVTLRCSSQSGHNTVSWYQQALGQGPQFIFQYYREEENGRGNFPPRFSGLQFPNYSSELNVNALELDDSALYLCASSLDRDTQYFGPGTRLTVL.

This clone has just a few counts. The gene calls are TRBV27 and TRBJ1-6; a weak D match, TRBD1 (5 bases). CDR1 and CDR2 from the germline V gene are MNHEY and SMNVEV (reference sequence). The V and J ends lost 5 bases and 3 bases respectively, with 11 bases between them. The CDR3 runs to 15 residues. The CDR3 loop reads CASSNLRVYNSPLHF. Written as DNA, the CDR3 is TGTGCCAGCAGTAACCTCAGGGTCTATAATTCACCCCTCCACTTT.

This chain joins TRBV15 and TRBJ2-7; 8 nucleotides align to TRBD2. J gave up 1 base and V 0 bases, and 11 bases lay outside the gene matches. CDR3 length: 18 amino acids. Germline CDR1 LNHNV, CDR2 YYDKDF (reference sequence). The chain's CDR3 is CATSRDLVSGSVSYEQYF. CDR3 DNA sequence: TGTGCCACCAGCAGAGATCTAGTGAGCGGGAGTGTTTCCTACGAGCAGTACTTC.

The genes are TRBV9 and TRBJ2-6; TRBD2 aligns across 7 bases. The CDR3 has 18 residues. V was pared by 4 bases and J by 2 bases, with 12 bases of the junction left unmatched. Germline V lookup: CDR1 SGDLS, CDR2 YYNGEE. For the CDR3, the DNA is TGTGCCAGCAGCTTCGCCCCGGGGAGGGGAGCTGGGGCCAACGTCCTGACTTTC. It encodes CASSFAPGRGAGANVLTF. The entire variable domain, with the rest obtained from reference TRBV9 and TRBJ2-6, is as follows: DSGVTQTPKHLITATGQRVTLRCSPRSGDLSVYWYQQSLDQGLQFLIQYYNGEERAKGNILERFSAQQFPDLHSELNLSSLELGDSALYFCASSFAPGRGAGANVLTFGAGSRLTVL.

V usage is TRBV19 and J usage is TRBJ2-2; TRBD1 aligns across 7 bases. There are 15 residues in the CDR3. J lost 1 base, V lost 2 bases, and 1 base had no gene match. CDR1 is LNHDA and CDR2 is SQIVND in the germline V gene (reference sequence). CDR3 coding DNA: TGTGCCAGTAGTATAACAGGGGTGAACACCGGGGAGCTGTTTTTT. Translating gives CASSITGVNTGELFF.

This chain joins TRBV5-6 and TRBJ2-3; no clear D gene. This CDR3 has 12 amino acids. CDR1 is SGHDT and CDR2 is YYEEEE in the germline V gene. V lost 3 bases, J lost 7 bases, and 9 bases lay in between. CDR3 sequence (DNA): TGTGCCAGCAGCTCGGTGATGAATACGCAGTATTTT. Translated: CASSSVMNTQYF.